This TCR beta chain was sequenced for a study of T cells in Graves' hyperthyroidism and ophthalmopathy. Findings and caveats of the study: Most clonotypes expanded in thyroid above 0.001 were likewise present in blood.

The germline V gene encodes CDR1 LNHDA and CDR2 SQIVND (reference sequence). This CDR3 spans 13 amino acids. V was shortened by 3 bases and J by 3 bases, with 8 bases between the two germline ends. Comments on this clonotype: Its antigen is currently unknown.

RNA transcripts were the template for amplifying TCR beta CDR3 regions. The HTBI primer set served for first-round RT-PCR of the TCR CDR3. TCRdb re-analysed the multiplex PCR reads in MiXCR, keeping a single row per CDR3 protein. The sample consists of 450,000 to 700,000 distinct CDR3 sequences, just over 45% of them appearing once. The source is an adult woman with Graves' disease, either hyperthyroidism or ophthalmopathy (not recorded which). The gene calls are TRBV19 and TRBJ2-5; D gene ambiguous. The sequenced sample consisted of peripheral blood or thyroid tissue (not recorded which). This CDR3 is CASSMRPKETQYF. The CDR3 coding sequence is TGTGCCAGTAGTATGAGACCGAAAGAGACCCAGTACTTC.